A single TCR beta chain is shown here with its context. Original handling: Amplifying reference gene primers gave estimates of nucleated cell counts. Only in-frame clones appear in the TCRdb table, and some are missing; sequencing was by immunoSEQ multiplex PCR. V and J calls and clone size are those listed in that table; D and trimming were worked out from the DNA. The sample has more than 110,000 clones; more than 75% are singletons. These data come from a study of blood T cell repertoires in COVID-19. Germline V gene data show CDR1 as SGHAT and CDR2 as FQNNGV. The CDR3 sequence is 14 residues long. V was pared by 3 bases and J by 3 bases, with 12 bases between.

The sequencing input was peripheral blood. The rearrangement joins TRBV11-2 to TRBJ2-7; TRBD2 might be the D (5 bases). This sequence was found in a middle-aged woman with acute or convalescent COVID-19. The DNA for the CDR3 is TGTGCCAGCAGCTTTTTCGGGGTGGGCTACGAGCAGTACTTC. Its protein product is CASSFFGVGYEQYF.